A selection of T cell receptor beta chains follows, all from one sample in a study of shared clonotypes between healthy human individuals. The repertoire was sequenced with immunoSEQ multiplex PCR; TCRdb's copy has only in-frame clones and lacks some. The sample lists 1 million to 1.2 million clones, 60% to 80% occurring once. The sequencing input was memory CD4+ T cells from PBMCs. The receptors come from a man younger than 30 in good health. Some clones in this sample may be carry-over from other donors' samples. The CDR3 runs from the conserved cysteine through the conserved F or W. A D gene is named only where the DNA matches it firmly. The size entry is marked missing in some rows and otherwise reads once, few, many or a size class.

15,TRBJ1-4,TRBV19,-,-,CASSPREGRNEKLFF,TGTGCCAGTAGTCCCCGGGAGGGACGAAATGAAAAACTGTTTTTT
14,TRBJ1-2,TRBV5-1,-,-,CASSLEGRRDGYTF,TGCGCCAGCAGCTTGGAAGGTCGGAGGGATGGCTACACCTTC
12,TRBJ1-2,TRBV9,-,-,CASSVFSYGYTF,TGTGCCAGCAGCGTATTTTCCTATGGCTACACCTTC
14,TRBJ1-1,TRBV7-2,-,TRBD1,CASSPGTANTEAFF,TGTGCCAGCAGCCCCGGGACAGCGAACACTGAAGCTTTCTTT
14,TRBJ1-1,TRBV28,-,-,CATCGSIGNTEAFF,TGTGCCACCTGCGGGTCGATAGGGAACACTGAAGCTTTCTTT
14,TRBJ1-1,TRBV28,once,-,CARRGGGKYTEAFF,TGTGCCAGGAGAGGGGGGGGAAAATACACTGAAGCTTTCTTT
13,TRBJ2-7,TRBV18,-,-,CASSPLGPYEQYF,TGTGCCAGCTCACCACTTGGGCCCTACGAGCAGTACTTC
16,TRBJ2-3,TRBV11-2,-,-,CASSLVGRVRTDTQYF,TGTGCCAGCAGCTTAGTGGGCAGGGTACGGACAGATACGCAGTATTTT
16,TRBJ2-1,TRBV7-9,-,-,CASSPPGQGLANEQFF,TGTGCCAGCAGCCCACCGGGGCAGGGCCTCGCCAATGAGCAGTTCTTC
15,TRBJ2-3,TRBV5-1,-,TRBD2,CASSLVVAGADTQYF,TGCGCCAGCAGCTTGGTGGTAGCGGGAGCAGATACGCAGTATTTT
12,TRBJ2-3,TRBV4-1,-,-,CASSQVGVTQYF,TGCGCCAGCAGCCAAGTTGGGGTTACGCAGTATTTT
15,TRBJ2-6,TRBV5-4,-,-,CASSLKATGANVLTF,TGTGCCAGCAGCTTAAAGGCCACTGGGGCCAACGTCCTGACTTTC
15,TRBJ2-5,TRBV5-1,-,-,CASSLAMAVRETQYF,TGCGCCAGCAGCTTGGCAATGGCGGTCCGGGAGACCCAGTACTTC
17,TRBJ1-5,TRBV15,few,TRBD1,CATSRGAGQDRNQPQHF,TGTGCCACCAGCAGAGGGGCCGGACAGGACCGCAATCAGCCCCAGCATTTT
15,TRBJ2-7,TRBV2,-,TRBD1,CASSLGGQGTYEQYF,TGTGCCAGCTCGCTGGGGGGACAGGGTACCTACGAGCAGTACTTC
16,TRBJ2-1,TRBV19,few,-,CASSIYGAFDYNEQFF,TGTGCCAGTAGTATTTATGGGGCCTTCGACTACAATGAGCAGTTCTTC
15,TRBJ2-7,TRBV7-6,-,TRBD2,CASSFISGSTYEQYF,TGTGCCAGCAGCTTTATTAGCGGGAGTACCTACGAGCAGTACTTC
11,TRBJ2-3,TRBV7-9,-,-,CASSRENTQYF,TGTGCCAGCAGCCGGGAGAATACGCAGTATTTT
12,TRBJ1-5,TRBV6-6,few,TRBD1,CASRSSDRAQHF,TGTGCCAGCAGAAGCTCCGACAGGGCCCAGCATTTT
15,TRBJ1-5,TRBV2,-,TRBD1,CASSEDDRGPQPQHF,TGTGCCAGCAGTGAGGATGACAGGGGGCCTCAGCCCCAGCATTTT
15,TRBJ2-7,TRBV30,-,TRBD2,CAWSLGLAGTYEQYF,TGTGCCTGGAGCCTCGGACTAGCCGGGACCTACGAGCAGTACTTC
13,TRBJ1-3,TRBV27,-,-,CASRDFSGNTIYF,TGTGCCAGCCGGGACTTCTCTGGAAACACCATATATTTT
13,TRBJ2-7,TRBV7-6,-,TRBD2,CASSLGGSDEQYF,TGTGCCAGCAGCTTGGGAGGGAGTGACGAGCAGTACTTC
14,TRBJ1-4,TRBV30,-,-,CAWSRGLRNEKLFF,TGTGCCTGGAGTCGCGGGTTAAGAAACGAAAAACTGTTTTTT
14,TRBJ2-7,TRBV5-1,-,-,CASSPPESSYEQYF,TGCGCCAGCAGCCCGCCGGAGAGCTCCTACGAGCAGTACTTC
16,TRBJ1-1,TRBV19,-,TRBD1,CASSTHRGRGKTEAFF,TGTGCCAGTAGTACTCACAGGGGACGGGGGAAAACTGAAGCTTTCTTT
12,TRBJ1-2,TRBV19,-,-,CASSWGGYGYTF,TGTGCCAGTAGTTGGGGCGGGTATGGCTACACCTTC
15,TRBJ2-5,TRBV5-6,-,TRBD2,CASSLSSGPQETQYF,TGTGCCAGCAGCCTATCTAGCGGTCCCCAAGAGACCCAGTACTTC
17,TRBJ2-1,TRBV11-2,-,TRBD2,CASSLVSGASSYNEQFF,TGTGCCAGCAGCTTAGTCAGCGGGGCGAGCTCCTACAATGAGCAGTTCTTC
15,TRBJ2-7,TRBV21-1,-,-,CASSYGTSGIYEQYF,TGTGCCAGCAGCTACGGGACTAGCGGAATCTACGAGCAGTACTTC
15,TRBJ1-5,TRBV7-2,-,-,CASSIGLNSNQPQHF,TGTGCCAGCAGCATAGGGCTAAATAGCAATCAGCCCCAGCATTTT
14,TRBJ2-7,TRBV18,-,TRBD2,CASSPTSGSYEQYF,TGTGCCAGCTCACCAACTAGCGGGAGCTACGAGCAGTACTTC
13,TRBJ2-1,TRBV5-1,-,-,CASSPLEGLEQFF,TGCGCCAGCAGCCCCCTGGAAGGGCTTGAGCAGTTCTTC
15,TRBJ2-7,TRBV5-1,-,TRBD2,CASSLGTSPTYEQYF,TGCGCCAGCAGCCTCGGGACTAGCCCTACCTACGAGCAGTACTTC
14,TRBJ1-2,TRBV9,-,TRBD1,CASSANTGQGAFTF,TGTGCCAGCAGCGCCAATACGGGACAGGGGGCCTTTACCTTC
14,TRBJ2-1,TRBV5-6,-,-,CASRPRMTFNEQFF,TGTGCCAGCCGGCCTAGGATGACTTTCAATGAGCAGTTCTTC
15,TRBJ2-1,TRBV5-1,-,TRBD2,CASSLPRERGDEQFF,TGCGCCAGCAGCTTACCGCGGGAGAGGGGCGATGAGCAGTTCTTC
14,TRBJ1-6,TRBV4-3,-,-,CASSQVTGISPLHF,TGCGCCAGCAGCCAGGTCACAGGGATTTCACCCCTCCACTTT
14,TRBJ1-1,TRBV4-3,-,-,CASSQDRGGNRAFF,TGCGCCAGCAGCCAAGATAGAGGGGGGAACCGAGCTTTCTTT
14,TRBJ2-3,TRBV2,-,TRBD2,CASSDQGGLDTQYF,TGTGCCAGCAGTGACCAGGGAGGGTTAGATACGCAGTATTTT
14,TRBJ1-2,TRBV19,-,-,CASSKQGVEYGYTF,TGTGCCAGTAGTAAACAGGGAGTCGAATATGGCTACACCTTC
14,TRBJ1-5,TRBV2,-,TRBD1,CASKWDRGDQPQHF,TGTGCCAGCAAATGGGACAGGGGCGATCAGCCCCAGCATTTT
13,TRBJ2-7,TRBV19,-,TRBD1,CASGTGPWGEQYF,TGTGCCAGTGGGACAGGTCCCTGGGGCGAGCAGTACTTC
16,TRBJ1-4,TRBV7-2,few,TRBD1,CASSYRGTGNLEKLFF,TGTGCCAGCAGCTACCGCGGGACAGGGAATTTAGAAAAACTGTTTTTT
15,TRBJ2-1,TRBV14,-,-,CASSQDQEILNEQFF,TGTGCCAGCAGCCAAGATCAGGAGATACTGAATGAGCAGTTCTTC
15,TRBJ2-3,TRBV6-4,-,-,CASRRTALSTDTQYF,TGTGCCAGCAGGCGGACAGCCCTTAGCACAGATACGCAGTATTTT
15,TRBJ2-3,TRBV5-5,-,-,CASSAPQGSTDTQYF,TGTGCCAGCAGCGCCCCACAGGGAAGCACAGATACGCAGTATTTT
13,TRBJ1-5,TRBV10-3,-,-,CAIGTDSNQPQHF,TGTGCCATCGGTACAGATAGCAATCAGCCCCAGCATTTT
14,TRBJ1-5,TRBV19,-,-,CASSIAGTGQPQHF,TGTGCCAGTAGTATTGCAGGGACCGGGCAGCCCCAGCATTTT
18,TRBJ1-3,TRBV30,-,-,CAWSPGSRATFLGNTIYF,TGTGCCTGGAGTCCCGGGAGCAGGGCCACTTTTCTTGGAAACACCATATATTTT
14,TRBJ2-7,TRBV18,few,-,CASSAGTRFYEQYF,TGTGCCAGCTCAGCCGGGACTCGGTTCTACGAGCAGTACTTC
15,TRBJ2-2,TRBV28,-,TRBD1,CASRSWDREYGELFF,TGTGCCAGCAGGTCGTGGGACAGGGAGTACGGGGAGCTGTTTTTT
13,TRBJ2-5,TRBV7-3,-,-,CASSIRAQETQYF,TGTGCCAGCAGCATCCGGGCCCAAGAGACCCAGTACTTC
14,TRBJ1-1,TRBV19,-,-,CASSTWGGGTEAFF,TGTGCCAGTAGTACCTGGGGGGGAGGGACTGAAGCTTTCTTT
13,TRBJ2-3,TRBV7-2,-,-,CASSPLGRDTQYF,TGTGCCAGCAGCCCCCTCGGGAGAGATACGCAGTATTTT
16,TRBJ2-1,TRBV11-3,-,TRBD2,CASSLVGTSGIREQFF,TGTGCCAGCAGCTTAGTTGGGACTAGCGGGATCCGTGAGCAGTTCTTC
13,TRBJ2-7,TRBV13,-,TRBD1,CASSLRGIGEQYF,TGTGCCAGCAGCCTCAGGGGGATCGGGGAGCAGTACTTC
14,TRBJ2-3,TRBV15,once,TRBD1,CATSSRQGLDTQYF,TGTGCCACCAGCAGTAGACAGGGGTTGGATACGCAGTATTTT